The 13 T cell receptor beta chains in this list originate from one sample, sequenced in a study of cytomegalovirus exposure and HLA in healthy donors. This PCR relied on a set of 60 Vbeta primers and 13 Jbeta primers. Here immunoSEQ multiplex PCR was the method, and the copy in TCRdb shows in-frame clones only, minus some. Among roughly 120,000 clones listed, 65% to 80% were seen once. Sample: PBMCs. All receptors come from a human donor in good health.

Comment on this clone: The junction departs from the called germline gene at one end, perhaps through a read error. The chain employs TRBV7-7 and TRBJ2-3; TRBD2 aligns across 8 bases. The CDR3 is 15 amino acids. The germline CDR1 and CDR2 sequences are SSHAT and FNYEAQ (reference sequence). The CDR3 reads CASSSLAESTDTQYF. CDR3 nucleotides: TGTGCTAGCAGCTCACTAGCGGAAAGCACAGATACGCAGTATTTT.

This clone occurred a few times. The rearrangement uses TRBV7-2 and TRBJ1-2; TRBD1 aligns across 7 bases. The germline V gene has CDR1 SGHTA and CDR2 FQGNSA. V was clipped by 5 bases and J by 4 bases; unmatched bases: 4. CDR3 size: 13 residues. The DNA for the CDR3 is TGTGCCAGCAGCCGGGGACAGCTCTATGGCTACACCTTC. As protein: CASSRGQLYGYTF.

The CDR3 here is CASSNKQGTRTGELFF. The CDR3 bases are TGTGCCAGTAGTAATAAACAGGGGACAAGAACCGGGGAGCTGTTTTTT. This chain joins TRBV19 and TRBJ2-2; TRBD1 matches 7 bases. V dropped 4 bases and J dropped 5; count of bases not matched to a gene: 10. Germline CDR1 and CDR2: LNHDA and SQIVND (reference sequence). This CDR3 region has 16 residues.

V usage is TRBV6-5 and J usage is TRBJ2-7, with 9 bases matching TRBD2. Germline CDR1 and CDR2: MNHEY and SVGAGI. The V segment lost 1 base and the J segment 6 bases; nucleotides outside the gene matches: 10. The CDR3 consists of 16 residues. CDR3 region: CASSYFGVAGAREQYF. CDR3 DNA sequence: TGTGCCAGCAGTTACTTCGGCGTAGCGGGAGCTCGCGAGCAGTACTTC.

The chain links TRBV10-2 to TRBJ2-3, with 14 bases identical to TRBD2. V dropped 8 bases and J dropped 2; count of bases not matched to a gene: 12. The germline V gene has CDR1 WSHSY and CDR2 SAAADI. CDR3 length equals 18 residues. CDR3 amino acids: CASSGLAGVGFSTDTQYF. CDR3 DNA: TGCGCCAGCTCGGGACTAGCGGGAGTAGGGTTTTCCACAGATACGCAGTATTTT.

The chain has TRBV19 and TRBJ1-6, with D tentatively TRBD1 (5 bases). CDR1 is LNHDA and CDR2 is SQIVND in the germline V gene (reference sequence). Trimming took 3 bases from V and 5 from J, leaving 8 bases between them. The CDR3 spans 14 residues. The CDR3 here is CASSMGRDNSPLHF. The CDR3 coding sequence is TGTGCCAGTAGTATGGGGCGAGATAATTCACCCCTCCACTTT.

This clone was seen more than once but under ten times. The chain is built from TRBV27 and TRBJ1-6; no reliable D call. The CDR3 runs to 14 residues. CDR1 is MNHEY, CDR2 SMNVEV, per germline (reference sequence). Between the trimmed V and J ends, which lost 2 bases and 5 bases, there was a span of 7 bases. The CDR3 DNA reads TGTGCCAGCAGTTTACACTTAGATAATTCACCCCTCCACTTT. This translates into CASSLHLDNSPLHF.

The V call is TRBV2, the J call TRBJ2-6, with D unresolved. Germline CDR1 is SNHLY and CDR2 is FYNNEI. The V and J ends lost 4 bases and 0 bases respectively, with 4 bases between them. The CDR3 length is 14 residues. The CDR3 protein is CASSARSGANVLTF. DNA of the CDR3: TGTGCCAGCAGTGCCCGCTCTGGGGCCAACGTCCTGACTTTC.

This clone has a handful of counts. V usage is TRBV9 and J usage is TRBJ1-5; TRBD1 matches at 7 bases. The V and J ends lost 3 bases and 7 bases, in that order; junction bases with no gene match: 7. The CDR3 is 14 residues long. Germline CDR1 and CDR2: SGDLS and YYNGEE. The CDR3 coding sequence is TGTGCCAGCAGCGCGAGCTACAGGGGACAGCCCCAGCATTTT. Its translation: CASSASYRGQPQHF.

This rearrangement joins TRBV29-1 to TRBJ1-1; D gene uncertain. V lost 5 bases to trimming and J lost 1 base, with 14 bases between them. The CDR3 contains 14 residues. The germline V gene encodes CDR1 SQVTM and CDR2 ANQGSEA. Written as DNA, the CDR3 is TGCAGCGTTAACCGACTGGAAACGAACACTGAAGCTTTCTTT. It translates to CSVNRLETNTEAFF.

This clone was seen only once. This rearrangement joins TRBV11-2 to TRBJ1-4; D is possibly TRBD1 (5 bases). The CDR3 extends over 16 amino acids. Germline CDR1 and CDR2: SGHAT and FQNNGV. The germline V and J ends were trimmed by 0 bases and 2 bases, with 10 bases remaining between them. CDR3: CASSLDHRLTNEKLFF. Here the CDR3 DNA reads TGTGCCAGCAGCTTAGACCACAGGTTGACTAATGAAAAACTGTTTTTT.

The chain joins TRBV23-1 to TRBJ2-6; 10 positions match TRBD2. TRBV23-1 is reported as an ORF; its role is uncertain. The CDR3 totals 19 residues. V lost 0 bases to trimming and J lost 1 base; unmatched junction nucleotides: 6. The CDR3 nucleotides read TGCGCCAGCAGTCAATCCAATCTAGCGGGAGTATCTGGGGCCAACGTCCTGACTTTC. It translates to CASSQSNLAGVSGANVLTF.

This clone was seen a handful of times. Here the CDR3 DNA reads TGTGCCAGCTCACGACAGGGTACGAACACTGAAGCTTTCTTT. The encoded protein is CASSRQGTNTEAFF. The V call is TRBV18, the J call TRBJ1-1; 7 positions match TRBD1. The V gene's germline CDR1 is KGHSH and CDR2 LQKENI. V was clipped by 4 bases and J by 1 base; unmatched bases: 3. This CDR3 contains 14 residues.